The 20 T cell receptor beta chains below come from one sample, sequenced in a study of cytomegalovirus exposure and HLA in healthy donors. 60 Vbeta and 13 Jbeta primers were used in PCR. Measured with immunoSEQ multiplex PCR; TCRdb has only the in-frame clones, and not every one. The sample has 95,000 to 150,000 clones, under 80% seen once. What was sequenced was PBMCs. The receptors here all came from a man in his 60s in good health and CMV-seropositive.

The CDR3 DNA reads as TGTGCCCCCGGTCGGGGGGCGACGAACACTGAAGCTTTCTTT. This encodes CAPGRGATNTEAFF. The gene calls are TRBV10-3 and TRBJ1-1, with D possibly matching TRBD1 (6 bases). This CDR3 has 14 residues. V was pared by 11 bases and J by 1 base, with 17 bases between. Germline loops: CDR1 ENHRY, CDR2 SYGVKD.

This clone was counted a single time. CDR3 nucleotides: TGTGCCAGCAGTGGGGGGGTCAATCAGCCCCAGCATTTT. Protein product: CASSGGVNQPQHF. The chain joins TRBV6-1 to TRBJ1-5; weak D call: TRBD1 (5 bases). CDR1 MNHNS and CDR2 SASEGT come from the germline V gene. Trimming pared 4 bases from V and 3 bases from J, leaving 7 bases between. The CDR3 spans 13 residues.

The J gene is TRBJ1-6, the V gene TRBV5-4; 9 bases align to TRBD1. Germline V gene lookup returns CDR1 SGHNT and CDR2 YYREEE (reference sequence). The V gene end was trimmed by 3 bases and the J gene end by 8 bases; junction bases not matched to a gene: 6. The CDR3 has 15 amino acids. CDR3 in DNA: TGTGCCAGCAGCTGGGACAGGGTCGGGCATTCACCCCTCCACTTT. Its protein product is CASSWDRVGHSPLHF.

The chain combines TRBV14 with TRBJ2-1; D possibly corresponds to TRBD2 (5 bases). CDR1 and CDR2 (germline): SGHDN, FVKESK. There are 14 residues in the CDR3. V lost 4 bases and J 6 bases, leaving 13 bases between the germline ends. The CDR3 region is CASSRHLSGNEQFF. The CDR3 DNA follows: TGTGCCAGCAGCCGGCACTTGAGCGGCAATGAGCAGTTCTTC.

The CDR3 loop is CASSGTGEAYGYTF. In DNA, the CDR3 is TGTGCCAGCAGTGGGACAGGGGAGGCCTATGGCTACACCTTC. The chain carries TRBV2 and TRBJ1-2; 9 bases map to TRBD1. This CDR3 region has 14 residues. Germline V gene lookup returns CDR1 SNHLY and CDR2 FYNNEI. Trimming took 4 bases from V and 4 from J; bases not matched to a gene: 4.

This chain uses TRBV27 with TRBJ1-6, with D perhaps matching TRBD1 (5 bases). Germline V gene sequence: CDR1 MNHEY, CDR2 SMNVEV (reference sequence). Trimming pared 5 bases from V and 1 base from J, leaving 15 bases between. This CDR3 is 17 amino acids long. In nucleotides, the CDR3 is TGTGCCAGCAGTCTTCTTACCTGGACATCCTATAATTCACCCCTCCACTTT. Translation gives CASSLLTWTSYNSPLHF.

The chain uses TRBV28 and TRBJ2-2; D possibly corresponds to TRBD1 (6 bases). V was pared by 4 bases and J by 7 bases, with 16 bases between. Germline-derived CDR1 and CDR2 are MDHEN and SYDVKM. The CDR3 totals 15 residues. CDR3 nucleotides: TGTGCCAGCAGTTCAAACAGGGTTGGGGACGGGGAGCTGTTTTTT. Translating it yields CASSSNRVGDGELFF.

The chain carries TRBV5-1 and TRBJ2-7; D is unresolved. The germline V gene encodes CDR1 SGHRS and CDR2 YFSETQ. CDR3 length: 16 amino acids. Trimming removed 4 bases at V and 1 base at J, with 18 bases between. The CDR3 is CASSPIQSPLSYEQYF. The CDR3, as DNA: TGCGCCAGCAGCCCAATACAGTCTCCCTTATCCTACGAGCAGTACTTC.

In its sample, this clone was seen a few times. This sequence joins TRBV6-5 and TRBJ2-7; 7 nucleotides line up with TRBD2. The CDR3 loop spans 15 amino acids. The V gene end was trimmed by 2 bases and the J gene end by 1 base; junction bases not matched to a gene: 5. CDR1 is MNHEY, CDR2 SVGAGI, per germline. The chain's CDR3 is CASSYRGDGSYEQYF. The CDR3 coding sequence is TGTGCCAGCAGTTACCGGGGGGACGGATCCTACGAGCAGTACTTC.

The V call is TRBV12-2, the J call TRBJ2-7; whether TRBD1, the table's D call, matches the DNA was not checked. TRBV12-2 is a pseudogene locus. The CDR3 covers 19 residues. Written as DNA, the CDR3 is TGTGCAAGTCGCTTAGCGTCTTACAGGGGGCAAGGGGTAACCTACGAGCAGTACTTC. It is translated as CASRLASYRGQGVTYEQYF.

The chain combines TRBV30 with TRBJ1-3; D is possibly TRBD1 (6 bases). V lost 5 bases and J 3 bases, leaving 14 bases between the germline ends. The length of the CDR3 is 14 residues. Germline V gene data show CDR1 as GTSNPN and CDR2 as SVGIG (reference sequence). CDR3 loop: CAWGVQGSGNTIYF. The DNA for the CDR3 is TGTGCCTGGGGGGTACAGGGAAGTGGAAACACCATATATTTT.

The chain uses TRBV5-4 and TRBJ2-6, with D perhaps TRBD1 (6 bases). CDR1 and CDR2 from the germline V gene are SGHNT and YYREEE (reference sequence). V lost 4 bases to trimming and J lost 0 bases, with 14 bases between them. This CDR3 is built from 17 residues. The CDR3 reads CASSPKDRPSGANVLTF. In nucleotides, the CDR3 is TGTGCCAGCAGCCCTAAAGACAGGCCCTCTGGGGCCAACGTCCTGACTTTC.

V is TRBV30 and J is TRBJ2-7; 13 bases map to TRBD2. CDR3 size: 16 residues. Germline-derived CDR1 and CDR2 are GTSNPN and SVGIG (reference sequence). The junction had 11 bases not matched to a gene; V was cut back by 2 bases and J by 7 bases. The CDR3 is CAWSLSGTSGISEQYF. The CDR3 region has the DNA TGTGCCTGGAGTTTATCCGGGACTAGCGGGATAAGTGAGCAGTACTTC.

The genes are TRBV10-2 and TRBJ2-5; TRBD2 aligns across 10 bases. Germline V CDR1 and CDR2: WSHSY, SAAADI. The V segment lost 0 bases and the J segment 5 bases; nucleotides outside the gene matches: 9. The CDR3 extends over 17 amino acids. The CDR3 bases are TGCGCCAGCAGTGAGTCAAGGGCTAGCGGGAGAGCTGAGACCCAGTACTTC. It specifies CASSESRASGRAETQYF.

The rearrangement links TRBV5-6 to TRBJ1-2, with 7 nucleotides matching TRBD1. Germline CDR1 SGHDT, CDR2 YYEEEE. V was clipped by 4 bases and J by 8 bases; unmatched bases: 14. This CDR3 contains 15 residues. CDR3 loop: CASSIRDRVLSGYTF. CDR3 bases: TGTGCCAGCAGCATAAGAGACAGGGTTTTGTCAGGCTACACCTTC.

The sample holds one count of this clone. The chain recombines TRBV9 with TRBJ1-1, with a possible D match to TRBD1 (6 bases). Germline CDR1 is SGDLS and CDR2 is YYNGEE. V lost 3 bases and J lost 2, with 11 bases in between. The CDR3 has 14 residues. The CDR3 nucleotides read TGTGCCAGCAGCGCCACACAGGGCAACACTGAAGCTTTCTTT. Translated: CASSATQGNTEAFF.

This chain links TRBV11-2 with TRBJ1-5; TRBD1 matches 11 bases. This CDR3 has 16 residues. V was clipped by 5 bases and J by 5 bases; unmatched bases: 8. CDR1 and CDR2 from the germline V gene are SGHAT and FQNNGV. Here the CDR3 DNA reads TGTGCCAGCAGCCAGATAGGGACAGGGGGGCATCAGCCCCAGCATTTT. As protein: CASSQIGTGGHQPQHF.

V and J are TRBV5-1 and TRBJ2-1, with D possibly TRBD2 on 5 matching bases. V lost 4 bases to trimming and J lost 4 bases, with 9 bases between them. CDR3 length equals 13 residues. Per germline, CDR1 SGHRS and CDR2 YFSETQ. The CDR3 region has the DNA TGCGCCAGCAGCCCAGTAGCGTACAATGAGCAGTTCTTC. It translates to CASSPVAYNEQFF.

This chain uses TRBV5-1 with TRBJ2-5, with D tentatively TRBD2 (6 bases). There are 14 residues in the CDR3. Germline V lookup: CDR1 SGHRS, CDR2 YFSETQ. V gave up 0 bases and J gave up 9 bases, with 15 bases separating them. The CDR3 nucleotides are TGCGCCAGCAGCTTGGAAAGTAACGGGGAGGCCCAGTACTTC. Residues: CASSLESNGEAQYF.

V usage is TRBV2 and J usage is TRBJ2-1; possibly TRBD2 for D (5 bases). This CDR3 has 13 residues. The ends were cut back, 0 bases at V and 15 bases at J, with 15 bases in the middle. The germline V gene has CDR1 SNHLY and CDR2 FYNNEI. CDR3 sequence (DNA): TGTGCCAGCAGTGAAGCGCCCGGCCCGGGGTGGTTCTTC. This encodes CASSEAPGPGWFF.